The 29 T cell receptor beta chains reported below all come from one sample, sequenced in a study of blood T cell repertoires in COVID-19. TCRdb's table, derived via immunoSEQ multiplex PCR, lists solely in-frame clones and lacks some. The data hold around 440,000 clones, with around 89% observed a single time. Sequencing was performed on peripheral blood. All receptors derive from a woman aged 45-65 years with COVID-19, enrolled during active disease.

The CDR3 region has the DNA TGTGCCACCTGGCCAACCGATCCCACTATGGAGACTGAAGCTTTCTTT. This sequence encodes CATWPTDPTMETEAFF. V gene TRBV24-1 combines with J gene TRBJ1-1; no clear D gene. V was cut by 9 bases and J by 5 bases, with 24 bases left in between. This CDR3 region has 16 residues. Germline V gives CDR1 KGHDR, CDR2 SFDVKD.

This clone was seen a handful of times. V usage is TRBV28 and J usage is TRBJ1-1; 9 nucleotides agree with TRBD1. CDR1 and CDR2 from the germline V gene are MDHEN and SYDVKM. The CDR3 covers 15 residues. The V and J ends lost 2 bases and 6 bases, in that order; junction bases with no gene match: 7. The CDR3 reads CASSLRVGTGPEAFF. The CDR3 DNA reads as TGTGCCAGCAGTTTAAGGGTGGGGACAGGGCCTGAAGCTTTCTTT.

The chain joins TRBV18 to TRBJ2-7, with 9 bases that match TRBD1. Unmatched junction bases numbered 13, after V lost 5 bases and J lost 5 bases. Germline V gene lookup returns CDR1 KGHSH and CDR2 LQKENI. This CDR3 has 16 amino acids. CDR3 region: CASSLDGTGSLHEQYF. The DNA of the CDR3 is TGTGCCAGCTCATTGGACGGGACAGGGAGCCTCCACGAGCAGTACTTC.

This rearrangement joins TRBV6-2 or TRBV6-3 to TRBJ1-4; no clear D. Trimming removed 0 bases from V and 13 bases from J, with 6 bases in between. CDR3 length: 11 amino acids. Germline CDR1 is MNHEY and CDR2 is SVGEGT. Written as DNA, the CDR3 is TGTGCCAGCAGTTACTCGAGAAGACTGTTTTTT. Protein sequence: CASSYSRRLFF.

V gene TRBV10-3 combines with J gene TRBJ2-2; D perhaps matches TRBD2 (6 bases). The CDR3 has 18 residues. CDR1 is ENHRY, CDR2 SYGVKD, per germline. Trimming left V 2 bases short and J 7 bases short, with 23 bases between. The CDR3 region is CAISEPEFRGGSGGELFF. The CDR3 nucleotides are TGTGCCATCAGTGAGCCGGAATTCCGAGGAGGGTCGGGCGGGGAGCTGTTTTTT.

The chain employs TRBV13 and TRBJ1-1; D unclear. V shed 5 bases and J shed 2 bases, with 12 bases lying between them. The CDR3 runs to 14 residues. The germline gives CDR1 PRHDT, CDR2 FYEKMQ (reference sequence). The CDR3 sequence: CASSLVVSNTEAFF. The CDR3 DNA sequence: TGTGCCAGCAGCCTAGTGGTCAGTAACACTGAAGCTTTCTTT.

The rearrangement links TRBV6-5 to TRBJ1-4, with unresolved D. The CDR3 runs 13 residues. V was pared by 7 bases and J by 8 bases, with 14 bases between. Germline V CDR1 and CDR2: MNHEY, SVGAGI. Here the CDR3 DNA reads TGTGCCAGCAAGGGAGAGGGAACCGAAAAACTGTTTTTT. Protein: CASKGEGTEKLFF.

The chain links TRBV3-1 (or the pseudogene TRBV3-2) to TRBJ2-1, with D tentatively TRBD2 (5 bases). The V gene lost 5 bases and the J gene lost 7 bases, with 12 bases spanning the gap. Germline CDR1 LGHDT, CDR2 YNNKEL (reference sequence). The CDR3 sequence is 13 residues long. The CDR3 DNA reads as TGTGCCAGCAGCTGGGGAAGAGGGAATGAGCAGTTCTTC. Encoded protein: CASSWGRGNEQFF.

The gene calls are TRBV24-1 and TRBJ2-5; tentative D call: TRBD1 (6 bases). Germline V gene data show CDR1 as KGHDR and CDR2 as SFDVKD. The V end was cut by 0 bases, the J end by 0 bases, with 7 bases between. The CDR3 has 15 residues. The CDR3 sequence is CATSDLAGDQETQYF. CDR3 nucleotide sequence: TGTGCCACCAGTGATTTGGCAGGGGACCAAGAGACCCAGTACTTC.

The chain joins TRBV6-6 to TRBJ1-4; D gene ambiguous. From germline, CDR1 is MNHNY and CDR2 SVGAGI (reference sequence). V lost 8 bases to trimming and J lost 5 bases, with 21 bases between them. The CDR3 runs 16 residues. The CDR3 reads CASRQSRRKENEKLFF. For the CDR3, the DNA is TGTGCCAGCCGTCAGTCCCGCCGTAAGGAGAATGAAAAACTGTTTTTT.

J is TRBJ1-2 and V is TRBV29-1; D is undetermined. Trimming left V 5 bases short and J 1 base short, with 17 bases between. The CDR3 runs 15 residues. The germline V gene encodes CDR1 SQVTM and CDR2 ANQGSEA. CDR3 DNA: TGCAGCGTTATGGGGTTAGTGGGAGGTAACTATGGCTACACCTTC. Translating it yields CSVMGLVGGNYGYTF.

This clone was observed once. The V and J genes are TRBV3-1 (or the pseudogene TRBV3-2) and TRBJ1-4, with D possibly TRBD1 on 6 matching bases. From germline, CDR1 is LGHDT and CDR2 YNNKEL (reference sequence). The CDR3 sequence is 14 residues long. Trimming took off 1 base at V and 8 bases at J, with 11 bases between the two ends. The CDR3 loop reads CASSQVRGAEKLFF. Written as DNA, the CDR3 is TGTGCCAGCAGCCAAGTCAGGGGAGCCGAAAAACTGTTTTTT.

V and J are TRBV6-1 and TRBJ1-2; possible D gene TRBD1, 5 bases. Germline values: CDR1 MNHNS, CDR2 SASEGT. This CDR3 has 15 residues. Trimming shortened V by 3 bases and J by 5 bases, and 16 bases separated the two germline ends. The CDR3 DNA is TGTGCCAGCAGTGACATGGAGGGGTTAGGGTATGGCTACACCTTC. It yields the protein CASSDMEGLGYGYTF.

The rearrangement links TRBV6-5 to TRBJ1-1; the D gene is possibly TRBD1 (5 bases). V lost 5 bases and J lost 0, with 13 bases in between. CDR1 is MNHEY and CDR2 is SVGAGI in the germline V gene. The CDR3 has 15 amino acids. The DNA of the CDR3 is TGTGCCAGCAGTCCCACGACAGAATTGAACACTGAAGCTTTCTTT. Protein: CASSPTTELNTEAFF.

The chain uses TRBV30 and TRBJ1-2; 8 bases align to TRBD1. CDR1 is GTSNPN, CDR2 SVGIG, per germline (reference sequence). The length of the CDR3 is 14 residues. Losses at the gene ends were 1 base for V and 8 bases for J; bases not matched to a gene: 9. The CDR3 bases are TGTGCCTGGAGTGGGGTCGACAGGGGTAAAGGCTACACCTTC. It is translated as CAWSGVDRGKGYTF. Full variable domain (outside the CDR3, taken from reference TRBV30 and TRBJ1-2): SQTIHQWPATLVQPVGSPLSLECTVEGTSNPNLYWYRQAAGRGLQLLFYSVGIGQISSEVPQNLSASRPQDRQFILSSKKLLLSDSGFYLCAWSGVDRGKGYTFGSGTRLTVV.

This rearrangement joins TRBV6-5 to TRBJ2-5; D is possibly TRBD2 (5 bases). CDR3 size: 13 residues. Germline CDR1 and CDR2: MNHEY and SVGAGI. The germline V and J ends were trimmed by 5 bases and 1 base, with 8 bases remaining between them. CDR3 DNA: TGTGCCAGCAGTAAGGAGGCCCAAGAGACCCAGTACTTC. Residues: CASSKEAQETQYF.

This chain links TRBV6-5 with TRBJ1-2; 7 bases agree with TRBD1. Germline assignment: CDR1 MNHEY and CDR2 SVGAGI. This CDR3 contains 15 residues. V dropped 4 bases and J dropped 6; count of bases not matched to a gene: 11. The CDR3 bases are TGTGCCAGCAGTTTTGTCCAGGGGGGAAAAGATGGCTACACCTTC. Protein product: CASSFVQGGKDGYTF.

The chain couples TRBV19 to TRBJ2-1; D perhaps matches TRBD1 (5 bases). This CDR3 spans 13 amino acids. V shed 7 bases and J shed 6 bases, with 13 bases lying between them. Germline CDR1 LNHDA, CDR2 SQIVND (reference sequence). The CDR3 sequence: CASKGNSGNEQFF. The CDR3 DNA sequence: TGTGCCAGTAAGGGGAATTCAGGCAATGAGCAGTTCTTC.

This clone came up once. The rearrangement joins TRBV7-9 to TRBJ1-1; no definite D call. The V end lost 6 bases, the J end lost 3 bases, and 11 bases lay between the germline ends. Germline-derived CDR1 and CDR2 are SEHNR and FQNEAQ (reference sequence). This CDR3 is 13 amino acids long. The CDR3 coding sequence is TGTGCCAGCAGTGGCAGGCCCCACACTGAAGCTTTCTTT. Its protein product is CASSGRPHTEAFF. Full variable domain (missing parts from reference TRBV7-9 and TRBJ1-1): DTGVSQNPRHKITKRGQNVTFRCDPISEHNRLYWYRQTLGQGPEFLTYFQNEAQLEKSRLLSDRFSAERPKGSFSTLEIQRTEQGDSAMYLCASSGRPHTEAFFGQGTRLTVV.

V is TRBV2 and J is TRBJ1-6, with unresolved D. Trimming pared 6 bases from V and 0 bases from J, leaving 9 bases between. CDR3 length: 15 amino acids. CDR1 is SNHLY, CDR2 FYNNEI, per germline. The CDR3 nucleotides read TGTGCCAGCAGAGAGGAGGTCTCCTATAATTCACCCCTCCACTTT. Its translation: CASREEVSYNSPLHF.

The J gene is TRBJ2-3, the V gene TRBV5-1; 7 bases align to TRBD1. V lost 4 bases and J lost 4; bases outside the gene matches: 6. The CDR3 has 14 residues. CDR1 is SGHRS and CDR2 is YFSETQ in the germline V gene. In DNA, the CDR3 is TGCGCCAGCAGCGGAACAGGGGTCCCAGATACGCAGTATTTT. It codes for CASSGTGVPDTQYF.

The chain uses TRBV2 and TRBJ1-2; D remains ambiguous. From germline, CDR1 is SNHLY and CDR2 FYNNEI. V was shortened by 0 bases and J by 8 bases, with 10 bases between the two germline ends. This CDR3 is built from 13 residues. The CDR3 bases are TGTGCCAGCAGTGAAGCCAGGTTGGGCGGCTACACCTTC. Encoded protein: CASSEARLGGYTF.

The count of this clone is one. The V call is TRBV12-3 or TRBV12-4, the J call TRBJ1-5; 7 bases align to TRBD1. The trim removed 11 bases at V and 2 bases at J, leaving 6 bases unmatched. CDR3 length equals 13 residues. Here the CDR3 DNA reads TGTGCCTCGACAGGGCAGGGCAATCAGCCCCAGCATTTT. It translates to CASTGQGNQPQHF.

CDR3 protein: CASSLVGQGNEKLFF. The CDR3 region has the DNA TGTGCCAGCAGCTTAGTAGGGCAGGGTAATGAAAAACTGTTTTTT. The rearrangement uses TRBV7-8 and TRBJ1-4; perhaps TRBD1 as D (5 bases). Germline CDR1 SGHVS, CDR2 FQNEAQ. This CDR3 region has 15 residues. Trimming left V 1 base short and J 4 bases short, with 10 bases between.

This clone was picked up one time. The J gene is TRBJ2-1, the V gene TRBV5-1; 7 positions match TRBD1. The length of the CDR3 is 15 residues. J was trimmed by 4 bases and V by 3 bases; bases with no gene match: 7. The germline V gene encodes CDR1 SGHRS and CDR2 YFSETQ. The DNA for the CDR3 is TGCGCCAGCAGCTACACAGGGGCCCCTTACAATGAGCAGTTCTTC. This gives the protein CASSYTGAPYNEQFF.

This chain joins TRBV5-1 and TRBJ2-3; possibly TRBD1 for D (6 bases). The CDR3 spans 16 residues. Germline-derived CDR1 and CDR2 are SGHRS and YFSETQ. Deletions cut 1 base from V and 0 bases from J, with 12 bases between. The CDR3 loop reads CASSLLGGDSTDTQYF. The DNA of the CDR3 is TGCGCCAGCAGCTTGCTAGGGGGTGATAGCACAGATACGCAGTATTTT.

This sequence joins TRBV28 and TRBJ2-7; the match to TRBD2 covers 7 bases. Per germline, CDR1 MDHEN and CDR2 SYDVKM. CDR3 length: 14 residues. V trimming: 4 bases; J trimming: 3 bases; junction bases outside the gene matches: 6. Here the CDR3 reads CASSSGRDFYEQYF. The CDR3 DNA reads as TGTGCCAGCAGTTCGGGGAGGGACTTCTACGAGCAGTACTTC. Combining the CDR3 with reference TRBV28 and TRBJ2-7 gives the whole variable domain DVKVTQSSRYLVKRTGEKVFLECVQDMDHENMFWYRQDPGLGLRLIYFSYDVKMKEKGDIPEGYSVSREKKERFSLILESASTNQTSMYLCASSSGRDFYEQYFGPGTRLTVT.

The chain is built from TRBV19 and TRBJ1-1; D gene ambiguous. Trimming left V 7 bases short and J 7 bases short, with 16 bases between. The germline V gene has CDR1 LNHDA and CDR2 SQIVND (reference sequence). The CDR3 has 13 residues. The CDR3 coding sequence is TGTGCCAGTAATGACCTCGAGGTGGGTGAAGCTTTCTTT. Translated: CASNDLEVGEAFF.

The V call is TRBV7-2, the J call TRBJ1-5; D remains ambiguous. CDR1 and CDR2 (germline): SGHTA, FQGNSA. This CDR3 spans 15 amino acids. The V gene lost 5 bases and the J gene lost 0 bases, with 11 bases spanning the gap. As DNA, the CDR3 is TGTGCCAGCAGCCTCCGACGGGGTAGCAATCAGCCCCAGCATTTT. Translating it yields CASSLRRGSNQPQHF. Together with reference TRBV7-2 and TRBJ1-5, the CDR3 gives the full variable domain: GAGVSQSPSNKVTEKGKDVELRCDPISGHTALYWYRQSLGQGLEFLIYFQGNSAPDKSGLPSDRFSAERTGGSVSTLTIQRTQQEDSAVYLCASSLRRGSNQPQHFGDGTRLSIL.